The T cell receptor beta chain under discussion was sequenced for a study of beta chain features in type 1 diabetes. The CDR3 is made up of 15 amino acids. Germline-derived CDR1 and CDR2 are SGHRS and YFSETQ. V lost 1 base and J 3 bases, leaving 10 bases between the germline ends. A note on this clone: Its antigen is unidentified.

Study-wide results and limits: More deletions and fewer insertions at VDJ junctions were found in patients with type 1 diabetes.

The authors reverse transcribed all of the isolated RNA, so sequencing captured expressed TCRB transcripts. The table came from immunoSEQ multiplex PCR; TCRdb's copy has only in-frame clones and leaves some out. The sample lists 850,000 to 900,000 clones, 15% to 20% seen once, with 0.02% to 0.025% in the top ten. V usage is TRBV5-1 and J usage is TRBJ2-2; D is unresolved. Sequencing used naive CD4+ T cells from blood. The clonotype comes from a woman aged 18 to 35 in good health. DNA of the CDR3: TGCGCCAGCAGCTTGAGTACTGTTCACACCGGGGAGCTGTTTTTT. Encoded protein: CASSLSTVHTGELFF.